The text below deals with one T cell receptor (beta chain). Its antigen has not been determined. No much larger clonotype is one base removed from it; base qualities were not supplied. This specimen belongs to a study of regulatory and conventional T cells in RAG deficiency (dated by TCRdb to the late 2010s). The study in broad terms: The study used high-throughput TCR beta sequencing to compare repertoire diversity and composition of Treg, conventional CD4+ and CD8+ T cells between RAG-deficient patients and healthy controls.

V loses 2 bases of germline sequence and J loses 3 bases, and the interval between the two ends is 19 bases. Via the germline V gene, CDR1 is ENHRY and CDR2 SYGVKD. The CDR3 contains 17 residues, cysteine and phenylalanine counted. Just CDR3 DNA is preserved here, 51 bases in frame from base 1. Summary of the overall study and its limitations: All patient T-cell subsets had shorter CDR3 lengths; Omenn syndrome patients showed >75% Treg-Tconv repertoire overlap at nucleotide and amino acid level. Rather than being bona fide Treg cells, the sorted CD25-high CD127-low cells in Omenn syndrome patients may represent peripherally activated cells. For some subjects, some analyses of T-cell subsets were not performed. Unique TCR beta sequences from Treg cells were about 90-fold fewer in Omenn syndrome and CID/AS patients than controls, versus around 9.6-fold for other subsets. Markedly lower Shannon entropy and higher Simpson indices were observed in RAG-deficient patients than in control T-cell subpopulations.

Before genomic DNA was extracted, regulatory T cells were isolated from blood as CD4+CD25-high CD127-low cells. For repertoire analyses, the comparison group consisted of roughly 8 healthy control donors. Libraries were built with the immunoSEQ multiplex PCR assay. Genomic DNA from the sorted T-cell subsets was used to amplify and sequence rearranged TCR beta chain products. As for the original processing: Shannon entropy and Simpson indices were used to measure how diverse the repertoire of productive TCR beta rearrangements was. To gauge clonal expansion, the frequencies of the 100 most abundant productive TCR beta clonotypes among total reads were added together. The TRB repertoires were scored with a self-reactivity index that is based on amino acid usage at CDR3beta positions 6 and 7. Two-way ANOVA was used for repertoire analyses, while Student t or Mann-Whitney tests were used for flow cytometric analyses. TCRdb holds this immuneACCESS table with in-frame rearrangements only. Some clones are missing; in checked studies, unresolved V genes explain under half, and the rest has no known cause. V, J and clone size were drawn from that table, and D and trimming were deduced from the DNA. The sample contains 8,000 or so clones, roughly 92% of them found a single time. Less than 2% of the sample comes from the top ten.

This same sample was also part of a study on regulatory T cells. From that second study: The multiplex PCR relied on 52 forward TRBV primers and 13 reverse TRBJ primers, and amplification bias was corrected through assay-based and computational methods. Restricted unique TRB V-J pairs and skewed V and J gene usage were observed in patient repertoires, most markedly in regulatory T cells. The study compared T-cell receptor beta repertoires of sorted regulatory, conventional CD4+ and CD8+ T cells in CD3G-deficient patients with those in healthy controls. Ficoll density separation was used to isolate peripheral blood mononuclear cells. Within the immunoSEQ assay, multiplex PCR amplified rearranged TRB loci from genomic DNA. TRB amplicons were sequenced using an Illumina HiSeq platform. Custom algorithms error-filtered the raw sequences and aligned them to reference gene sequences, after which the immunoSEQ online tools were used for analysis. Frequencies of productive and nonproductive TRB rearrangements were assessed among unique sequences as well as among total sequences. For group comparisons, t tests, Mann-Whitney tests or two-way ANOVA were performed in Prism software.

Rearrangement joined TRBV10-3 to TRBJ1-2; confidence is insufficient to name the D gene. The source material was CD127- CD25+ CD4+ Tregs sorted from blood. The sequence came from a human donor in good health. The CDR3: CAISEPGAPNADYGYTF. The bases read TGTGCCATCAGTGAGCCGGGAGCCCCGAACGCGGACTATGGCTACACCTTC.